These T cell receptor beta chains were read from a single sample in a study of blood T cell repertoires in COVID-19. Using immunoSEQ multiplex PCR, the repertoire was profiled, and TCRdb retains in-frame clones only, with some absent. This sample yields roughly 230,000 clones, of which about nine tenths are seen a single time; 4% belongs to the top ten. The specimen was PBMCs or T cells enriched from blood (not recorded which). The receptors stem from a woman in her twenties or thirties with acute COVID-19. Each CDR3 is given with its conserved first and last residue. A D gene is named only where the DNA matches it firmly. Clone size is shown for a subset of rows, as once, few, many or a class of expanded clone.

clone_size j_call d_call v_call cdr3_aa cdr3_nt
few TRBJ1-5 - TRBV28 CASSSMGRGSDQPQHF TGTGCCAGCAGTTCGATGGGTAGGGGGAGCGATCAGCCCCAGCATTTT
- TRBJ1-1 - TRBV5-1 CASSPRNRDRAEAFF TGCGCCAGCAGCCCAAGGAACCGGGATCGTGCTGAAGCTTTCTTT
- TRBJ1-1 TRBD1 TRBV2 CASRGDSQNTEAFF TGTGCCAGCAGAGGGGACAGTCAGAACACTGAAGCTTTCTTT
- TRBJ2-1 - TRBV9 CASSFRHNEQFF TGTGCCAGCAGCTTCAGGCACAATGAGCAGTTCTTC
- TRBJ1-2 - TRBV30 CAWKDPGYGYTF TGTGCCTGGAAGGATCCGGGCTATGGCTACACCTTC
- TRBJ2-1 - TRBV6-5 CASRTGRRNEQFF TGTGCCAGCAGAACTGGGAGGAGGAATGAGCAGTTCTTC
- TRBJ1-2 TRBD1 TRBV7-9 CASSSGDSLYGYTF TGTGCCAGCAGCTCTGGGGACAGTCTCTATGGCTACACCTTC
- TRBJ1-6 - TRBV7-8 CASSFPSAGSDQVLHF TGTGCCAGCAGCTTTCCTTCTGCGGGCAGCGATCAGGTCCTCCACTTT
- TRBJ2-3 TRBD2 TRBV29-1 CSVGRTSGGTDTQYF TGCAGCGTTGGGCGGACTAGCGGGGGCACAGATACGCAGTATTTT
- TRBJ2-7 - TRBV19 CASSRSGDTYEQYF TGTGCCAGTAGTCGTTCCGGAGATACTTACGAGCAGTACTTC
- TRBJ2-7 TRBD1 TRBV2 CASTPRTGAYEQYF TGTGCCAGCACCCCCCGCACAGGGGCCTACGAGCAGTACTTC
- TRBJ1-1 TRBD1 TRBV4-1 CASSHRRQGAAGTEAFF TGCGCCAGCAGCCATCGACGACAGGGGGCGGCGGGCACTGAAGCTTTCTTT
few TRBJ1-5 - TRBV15 CATSRSPRSNQPQHF TGTGCCACCAGCAGAAGCCCCCGGAGCAATCAGCCCCAGCATTTT
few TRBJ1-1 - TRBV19 CASRNDGGGWNTEAFF TGTGCCAGTAGAAACGACGGCGGGGGCTGGAACACTGAAGCTTTCTTT
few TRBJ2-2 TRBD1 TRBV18 CASSRGAGTGAGELFF TGTGCCAGCTCACGGGGAGCCGGGACAGGGGCCGGGGAGCTGTTTTTT
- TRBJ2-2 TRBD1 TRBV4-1 CASSHPGQGITGELFF TGCGCCAGCAGCCACCCGGGACAGGGAATCACCGGGGAGCTGTTTTTT
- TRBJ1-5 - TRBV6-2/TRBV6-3 CASSSQDGSPNQPQHF TGTGCCAGCAGTTCTCAGGACGGGAGCCCCAATCAGCCCCAGCATTTT
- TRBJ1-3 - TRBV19 CASSIQGRRNTIYF TGTGCCAGTAGTATTCAGGGTAGGCGAAACACCATATATTTT
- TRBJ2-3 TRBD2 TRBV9 CASSVELAGGRSTDTQYF TGTGCCAGCAGCGTAGAGCTAGCGGGGGGGCGGAGCACAGATACGCAGTATTTT
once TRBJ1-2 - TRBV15 CATSRAGPDYGYTF TGTGCCACCAGCAGAGCGGGTCCCGACTATGGCTACACCTTC
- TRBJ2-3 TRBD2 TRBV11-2 CASSLLSGGSTDTQYF TGTGCCAGCAGCTTATTGTCGGGGGGTAGCACAGATACGCAGTATTTT
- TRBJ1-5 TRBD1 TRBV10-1 CAFPGQGKLQPQHF TGCGCCTTCCCGGGACAGGGGAAATTACAGCCCCAGCATTTT
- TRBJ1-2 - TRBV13 CASTPGRLGGYTF TGTGCCAGCACCCCAGGCCGGCTCGGAGGCTACACCTTC
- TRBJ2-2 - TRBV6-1 CASSDTVGANTGELFF TGTGCCAGCAGTGACACCGTAGGGGCGAACACCGGGGAGCTGTTTTTT
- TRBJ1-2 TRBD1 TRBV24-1 CATSEGDRGLAGYTF TGTGCCACCAGTGAGGGGGACAGGGGGCTGGCTGGCTACACCTTC
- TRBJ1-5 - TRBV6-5 CASSMSDYSNQPQHF TGTGCCAGCAGTATGTCAGACTATAGCAATCAGCCCCAGCATTTT
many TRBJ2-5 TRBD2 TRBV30 CACQTSGGPIETQYF TGTGCCTGCCAAACTAGCGGGGGGCCCATAGAGACCCAGTACTTC
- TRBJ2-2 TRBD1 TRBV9 CASSLRTGGGGELFF TGTGCCAGCAGCTTAAGGACAGGGGGCGGCGGGGAGCTGTTTTTT
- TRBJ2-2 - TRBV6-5 CASSTPGGELFF TGTGCCAGCAGTACCCCGGGGGGGGAGCTGTTTTTT
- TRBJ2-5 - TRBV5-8 CASKTRATLETQYF TGTGCCAGCAAAACTAGGGCCACCCTCGAGACCCAGTACTTC
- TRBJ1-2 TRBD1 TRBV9 CASSSSIKGAGPFNGYTF TGTGCCAGCAGCTCATCGATAAAGGGGGCAGGCCCATTCAATGGCTACACCTTC
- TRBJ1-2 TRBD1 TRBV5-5 CASSPTGGHGYTF TGTGCCAGCAGCCCGACAGGGGGGCATGGCTACACCTTC
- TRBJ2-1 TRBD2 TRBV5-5 CASSLEFGGTYEQFF TGTGCCAGCAGCTTGGAGTTCGGGGGGACCTATGAGCAGTTCTTC
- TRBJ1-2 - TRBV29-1 CSVDRGGYGYTF TGCAGCGTTGATAGGGGTGGCTATGGCTACACCTTC
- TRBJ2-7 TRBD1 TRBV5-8 CASSLGTGVRYEQYF TGTGCCAGCAGCCTCGGGACAGGGGTAAGGTACGAGCAGTACTTC
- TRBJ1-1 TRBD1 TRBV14 CASSLNSQGSAEAFF TGTGCCAGCAGCCTTAATTCACAGGGGTCTGCTGAAGCTTTCTTT
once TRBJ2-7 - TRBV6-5 CASSYEGGAGYEQYF TGTGCCAGCAGTTACGAAGGGGGCGCGGGATACGAGCAGTACTTC
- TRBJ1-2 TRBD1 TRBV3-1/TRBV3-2 CASSQLTGVYGYTF TGTGCCAGCAGCCAACTCACAGGGGTCTATGGCTACACCTTC
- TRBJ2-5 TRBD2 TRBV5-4 CASSLLAGGSQETQYF TGTGCCAGCAGCCTCCTGGCGGGGGGGTCCCAAGAGACCCAGTACTTC
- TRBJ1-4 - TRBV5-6 CASSKGTGGNEKLFF TGTGCCAGCAGTAAAGGCACGGGGGGTAATGAAAAACTGTTTTTT
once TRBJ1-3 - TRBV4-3 CASSQRWGAGNTIYF TGCGCCAGCAGCCAGCGTTGGGGAGCTGGAAACACCATATATTTT